This T cell receptor beta chain was identified during a study of T cell responses to AZD1222 COVID-19 vaccine. Whole-study results and caveats: Just 5 or 6 AZD1222 recipients tested seropositive at baseline. As reported, nearly half of all spike-specific TCRs target variant regions that are unmutated. The repertoires were collected only after the peak T cell response.

As concerns this clone: Its antigen is as yet unknown.

Germline CDR1 MDHEN, CDR2 SYDVKM. CDR3 size: 14 residues. V gave up 5 bases and J gave up 0 bases, with 8 bases separating them. The protocol was immunoSEQ multiplex PCR, while the TCRdb copy is restricted to in-frame clones and leaves out a portion. The sample has approximately 140,000 clones; roughly nine tenths are singletons. Sample: peripheral blood, taken on day 0 of AZD1222 vaccination. The chain recombines TRBV28 with TRBJ1-3; D remains unclear. The sequence was collected from an adult in good health. CDR3 DNA: TGTGCCAGCAGTAAACAGAGCTCTGGAAACACCATATATTTT. Translation gives CASSKQSSGNTIYF.